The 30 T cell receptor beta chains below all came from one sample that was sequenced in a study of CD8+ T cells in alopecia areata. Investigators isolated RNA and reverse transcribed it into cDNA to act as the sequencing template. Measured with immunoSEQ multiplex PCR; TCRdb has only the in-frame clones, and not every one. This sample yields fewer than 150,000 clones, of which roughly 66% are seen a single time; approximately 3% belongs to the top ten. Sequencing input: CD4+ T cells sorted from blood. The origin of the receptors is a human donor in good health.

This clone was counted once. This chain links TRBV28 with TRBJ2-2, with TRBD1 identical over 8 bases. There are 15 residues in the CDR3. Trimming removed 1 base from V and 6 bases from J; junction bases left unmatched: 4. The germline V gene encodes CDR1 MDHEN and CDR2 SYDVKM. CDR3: CASSLSRGLSGELFF. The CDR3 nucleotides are TGTGCCAGCAGTTTATCCAGGGGGCTCTCCGGGGAGCTGTTTTTT. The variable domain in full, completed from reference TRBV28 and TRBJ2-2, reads DVKVTQSSRYLVKRTGEKVFLECVQDMDHENMFWYRQDPGLGLRLIYFSYDVKMKEKGDIPEGYSVSREKKERFSLILESASTNQTSMYLCASSLSRGLSGELFFGEGSRLTVL.

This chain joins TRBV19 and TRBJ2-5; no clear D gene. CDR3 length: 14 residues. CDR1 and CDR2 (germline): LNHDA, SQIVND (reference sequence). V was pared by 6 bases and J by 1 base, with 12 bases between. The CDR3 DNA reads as TGTGCCAGTAGCGGTGTTGTGCCCCAAGAGACCCAGTACTTC. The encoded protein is CASSGVVPQETQYF.

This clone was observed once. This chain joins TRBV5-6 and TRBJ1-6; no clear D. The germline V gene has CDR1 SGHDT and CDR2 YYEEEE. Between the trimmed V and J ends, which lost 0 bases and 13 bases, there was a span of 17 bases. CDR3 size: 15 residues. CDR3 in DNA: TGTGCCAGCAGCTTGGACCAGGCCCTTGGTGGTCCCCTCCACTTT. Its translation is CASSLDQALGGPLHF.

CDR3 bases: TGTGCCATCAGTGAGTCGGGGAACACTGAAGCTTTCTTT. As protein: CAISESGNTEAFF. This rearrangement joins TRBV10-3 to TRBJ1-1; D not certain. Trimming pared 0 bases from V and 1 base from J, leaving 3 bases between. The CDR3 sequence is 13 residues long. Germline values: CDR1 ENHRY, CDR2 SYGVKD.

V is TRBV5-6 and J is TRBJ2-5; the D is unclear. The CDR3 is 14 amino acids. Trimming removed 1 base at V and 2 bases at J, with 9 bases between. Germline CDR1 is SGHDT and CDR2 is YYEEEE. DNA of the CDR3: TGTGCCAGCAGCTTGATGTCAGGTCAAGAGACCCAGTACTTC. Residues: CASSLMSGQETQYF.

CDR3 in DNA: TGCAGCGTTGCGGGGCGGGGTGGCTACACCTTC. Translated, it gives CSVAGRGGYTF. The chain combines TRBV29-1 with TRBJ1-2; a weak D match, TRBD1 (5 bases). The CDR3 has 11 amino acids. The V gene lost 4 bases and the J gene lost 7 bases, with 10 bases spanning the gap. Germline CDR1 SQVTM, CDR2 ANQGSEA.

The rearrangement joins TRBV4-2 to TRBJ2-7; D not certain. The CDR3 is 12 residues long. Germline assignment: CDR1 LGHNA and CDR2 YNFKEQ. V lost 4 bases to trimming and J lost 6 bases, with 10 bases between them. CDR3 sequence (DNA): TGTGCCAGCAGCCCAACTCCCCTCGAGCAGTACTTC. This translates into CASSPTPLEQYF.

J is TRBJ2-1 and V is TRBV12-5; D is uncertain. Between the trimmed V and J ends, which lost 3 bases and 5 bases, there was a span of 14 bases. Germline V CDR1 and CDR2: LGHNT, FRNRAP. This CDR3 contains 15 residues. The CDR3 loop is CASGFDVRTNNEQFF. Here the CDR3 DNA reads TGTGCTAGTGGTTTCGATGTCCGGACGAACAATGAGCAGTTCTTC. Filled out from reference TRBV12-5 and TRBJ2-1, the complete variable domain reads DARVTQTPRHKVTEMGQEVTMRCQPILGHNTVFWYRQTMMQGLELLAYFRNRAPLDDSGMPKDRFSAEMPDATLATLKIQPSEPRDSAVYFCASGFDVRTNNEQFFGPGTRLTVL.

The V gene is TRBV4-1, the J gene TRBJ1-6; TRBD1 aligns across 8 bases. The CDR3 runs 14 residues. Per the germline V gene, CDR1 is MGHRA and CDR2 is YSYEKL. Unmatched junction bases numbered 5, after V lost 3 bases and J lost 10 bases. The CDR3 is CASSQTGEGSPLHF. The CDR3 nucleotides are TGCGCCAGCAGCCAGACAGGGGAAGGATCACCCCTCCACTTT.

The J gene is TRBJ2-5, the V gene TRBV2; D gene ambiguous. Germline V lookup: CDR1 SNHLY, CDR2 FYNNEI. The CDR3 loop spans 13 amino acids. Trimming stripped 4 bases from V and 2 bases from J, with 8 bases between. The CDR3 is CASSAGSQETQYF. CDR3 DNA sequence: TGTGCCAGCAGTGCCGGCAGTCAAGAGACCCAGTACTTC.

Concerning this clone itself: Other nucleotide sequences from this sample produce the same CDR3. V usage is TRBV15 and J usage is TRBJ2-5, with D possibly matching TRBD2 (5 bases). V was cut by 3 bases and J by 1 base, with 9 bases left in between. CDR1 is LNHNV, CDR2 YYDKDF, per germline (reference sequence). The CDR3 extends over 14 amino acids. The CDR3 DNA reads TGTGCCACCAGCAGGGACCGGGGCCAAGAGACCCAGTACTTC. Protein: CATSRDRGQETQYF.

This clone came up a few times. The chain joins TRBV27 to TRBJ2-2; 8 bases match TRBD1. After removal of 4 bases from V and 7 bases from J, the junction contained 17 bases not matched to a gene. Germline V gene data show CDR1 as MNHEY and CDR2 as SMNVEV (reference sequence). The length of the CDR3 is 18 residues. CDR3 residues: CASSSGQAEIRRNGELFF. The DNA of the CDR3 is TGTGCCAGCAGTTCGGGACAGGCCGAAATTAGAAGGAACGGGGAGCTGTTTTTT.

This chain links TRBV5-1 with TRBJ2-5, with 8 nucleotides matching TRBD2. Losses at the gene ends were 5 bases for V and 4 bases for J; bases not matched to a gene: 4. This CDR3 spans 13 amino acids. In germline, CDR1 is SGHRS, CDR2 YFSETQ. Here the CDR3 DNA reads TGCGCCAGCAGACCCGCGGGGGGAGAGACCCAGTACTTC. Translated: CASRPAGGETQYF.

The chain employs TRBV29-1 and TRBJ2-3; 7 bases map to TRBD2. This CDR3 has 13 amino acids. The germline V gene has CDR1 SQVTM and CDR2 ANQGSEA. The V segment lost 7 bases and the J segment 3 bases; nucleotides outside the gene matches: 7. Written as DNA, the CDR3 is TGCAGCGGAAGGGCAGCGGGGACAGATACGCAGTATTTT. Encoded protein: CSGRAAGTDTQYF.

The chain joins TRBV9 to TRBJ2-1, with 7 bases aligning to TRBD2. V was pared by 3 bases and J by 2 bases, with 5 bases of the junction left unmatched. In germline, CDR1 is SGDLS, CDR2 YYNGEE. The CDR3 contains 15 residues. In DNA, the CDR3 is TGTGCCAGCAGCGCCGGGAGCGGGGCCTACAATGAGCAGTTCTTC. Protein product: CASSAGSGAYNEQFF. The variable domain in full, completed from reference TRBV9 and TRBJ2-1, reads DSGVTQTPKHLITATGQRVTLRCSPRSGDLSVYWYQQSLDQGLQFLIQYYNGEERAKGNILERFSAQQFPDLHSELNLSSLELGDSALYFCASSAGSGAYNEQFFGPGTRLTVL.

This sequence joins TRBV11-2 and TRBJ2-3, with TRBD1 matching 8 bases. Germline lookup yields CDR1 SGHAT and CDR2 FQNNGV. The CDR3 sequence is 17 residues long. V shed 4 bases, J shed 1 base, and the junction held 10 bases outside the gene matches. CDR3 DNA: TGTGCCAGCAGCTCCCTCCAGGGGGCTCTTGGCACAGATACGCAGTATTTT. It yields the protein CASSSLQGALGTDTQYF.

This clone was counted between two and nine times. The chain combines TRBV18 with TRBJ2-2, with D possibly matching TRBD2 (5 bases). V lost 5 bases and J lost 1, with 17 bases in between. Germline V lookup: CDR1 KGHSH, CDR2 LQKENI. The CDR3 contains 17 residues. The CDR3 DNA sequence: TGTGCCAGCTCAGCACATGTGGGAGCGGAGAACACCGGGGAGCTGTTTTTT. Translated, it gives CASSAHVGAENTGELFF.

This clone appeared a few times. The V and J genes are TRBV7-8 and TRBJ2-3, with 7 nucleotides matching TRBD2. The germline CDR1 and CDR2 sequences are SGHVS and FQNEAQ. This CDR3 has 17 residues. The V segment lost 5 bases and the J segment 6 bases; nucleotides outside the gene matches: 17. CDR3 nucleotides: TGTGCCAGCAGCCTATCCCCTGCGGGGGATCCGGGGGATACGCAGTATTTT. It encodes CASSLSPAGDPGDTQYF.

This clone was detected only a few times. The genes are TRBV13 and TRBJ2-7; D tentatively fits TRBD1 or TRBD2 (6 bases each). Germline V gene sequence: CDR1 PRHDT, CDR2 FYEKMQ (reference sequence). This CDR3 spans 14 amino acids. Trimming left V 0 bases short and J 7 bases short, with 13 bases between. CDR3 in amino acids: CASSLGRGQGEQYF. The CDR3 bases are TGTGCCAGCAGCTTAGGCCGGGGGCAGGGGGAGCAGTACTTC.

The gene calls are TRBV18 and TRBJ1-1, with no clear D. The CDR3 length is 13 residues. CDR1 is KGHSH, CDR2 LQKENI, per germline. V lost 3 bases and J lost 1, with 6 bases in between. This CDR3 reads CASSPKENTEAFF. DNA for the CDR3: TGTGCCAGCTCACCGAAAGAGAACACTGAAGCTTTCTTT. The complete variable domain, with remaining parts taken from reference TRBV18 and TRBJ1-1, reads NAGVMQNPRHLVRRRGQEARLRCSPMKGHSHVYWYRQLPEEGLKFMVYLQKENIIDESGMPKERFSAEFPKEGPSILRIQQVVRGDSAAYFCASSPKENTEAFFGQGTRLTVV.

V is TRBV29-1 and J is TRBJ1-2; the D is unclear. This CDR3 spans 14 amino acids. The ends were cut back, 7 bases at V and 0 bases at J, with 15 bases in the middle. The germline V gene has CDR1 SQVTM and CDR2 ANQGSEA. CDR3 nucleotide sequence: TGCAGCGGTGGGGAACGGTTAGCTAACTATGGCTACACCTTC. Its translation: CSGGERLANYGYTF. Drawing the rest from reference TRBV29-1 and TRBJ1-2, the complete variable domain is SAVISQKPSRDICQRGTSLTIQCQVDSQVTMMFWYRQQPGQSLTLIATANQGSEATYESGFVIDKFPISRPNLTFSTLTVSNMSPEDSSIYLCSGGERLANYGYTFGSGTRLTVV.

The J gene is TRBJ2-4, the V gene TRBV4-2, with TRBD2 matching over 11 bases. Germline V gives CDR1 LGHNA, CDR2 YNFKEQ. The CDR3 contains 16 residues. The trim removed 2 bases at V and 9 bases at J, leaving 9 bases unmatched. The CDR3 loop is CASSQLTSGGESIQYF. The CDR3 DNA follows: TGTGCCAGCAGCCAACTAACTAGCGGGGGCGAGAGCATTCAGTACTTC.

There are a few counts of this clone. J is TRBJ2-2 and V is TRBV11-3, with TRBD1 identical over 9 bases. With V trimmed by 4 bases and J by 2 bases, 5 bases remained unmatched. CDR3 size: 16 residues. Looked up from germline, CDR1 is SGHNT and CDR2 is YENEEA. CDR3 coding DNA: TGTGCCAGCAGCTCGGGACAGGGATTAAACACCGGGGAGCTGTTTTTT. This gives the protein CASSSGQGLNTGELFF.

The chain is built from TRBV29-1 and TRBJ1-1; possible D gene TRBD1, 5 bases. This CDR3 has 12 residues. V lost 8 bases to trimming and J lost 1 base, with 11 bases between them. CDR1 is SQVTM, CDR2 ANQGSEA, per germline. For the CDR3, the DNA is TGCAGCACCTGGGACGGGAACACTGAAGCTTTCTTT. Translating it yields CSTWDGNTEAFF.

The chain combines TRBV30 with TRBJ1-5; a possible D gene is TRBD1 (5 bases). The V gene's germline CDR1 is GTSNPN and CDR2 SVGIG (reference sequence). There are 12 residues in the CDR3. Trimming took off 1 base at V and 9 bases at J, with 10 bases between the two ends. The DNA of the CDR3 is TGTGCCTGGAGTGGGCAGGGAAGGCCCCAGCATTTT. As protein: CAWSGQGRPQHF.

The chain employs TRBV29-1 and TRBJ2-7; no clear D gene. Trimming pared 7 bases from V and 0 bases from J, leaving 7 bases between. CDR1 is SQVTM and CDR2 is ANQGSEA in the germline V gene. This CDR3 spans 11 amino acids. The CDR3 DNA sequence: TGCAGCGCGATCCTCTCCTACGAGCAGTACTTC. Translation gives CSAILSYEQYF.

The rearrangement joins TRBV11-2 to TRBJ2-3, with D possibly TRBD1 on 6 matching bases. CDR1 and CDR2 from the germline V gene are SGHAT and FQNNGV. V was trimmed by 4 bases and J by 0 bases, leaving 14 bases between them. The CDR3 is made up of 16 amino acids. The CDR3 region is CASSYVGGGSTDTQYF. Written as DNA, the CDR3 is TGTGCCAGCAGCTACGTCGGTGGGGGCAGCACAGATACGCAGTATTTT.

The CDR3, as DNA: TGTGCCAGCAGCCCCGGGACTAGCGAGACCCAGTACTTC. Its translation: CASSPGTSETQYF. This chain links TRBV7-2 with TRBJ2-5, with 9 nucleotides matching TRBD2. CDR1 is SGHTA and CDR2 is FQGNSA in the germline V gene. The junction had 3 bases not matched to a gene; V was cut back by 5 bases and J by 5 bases. CDR3 length: 13 amino acids.

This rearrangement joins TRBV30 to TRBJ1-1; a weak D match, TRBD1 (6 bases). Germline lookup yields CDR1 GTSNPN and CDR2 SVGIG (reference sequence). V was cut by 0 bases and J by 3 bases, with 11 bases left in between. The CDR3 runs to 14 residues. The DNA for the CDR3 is TGTGCCTGGAGTGTGGGGGGCTTCGACACTGAAGCTTTCTTT. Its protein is CAWSVGGFDTEAFF.

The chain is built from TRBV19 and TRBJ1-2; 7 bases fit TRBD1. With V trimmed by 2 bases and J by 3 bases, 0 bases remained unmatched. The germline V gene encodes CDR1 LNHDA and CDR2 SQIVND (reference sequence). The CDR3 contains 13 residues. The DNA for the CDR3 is TGTGCCAGTAGTATAACAGGGGACTATGGCTACACCTTC. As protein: CASSITGDYGYTF.